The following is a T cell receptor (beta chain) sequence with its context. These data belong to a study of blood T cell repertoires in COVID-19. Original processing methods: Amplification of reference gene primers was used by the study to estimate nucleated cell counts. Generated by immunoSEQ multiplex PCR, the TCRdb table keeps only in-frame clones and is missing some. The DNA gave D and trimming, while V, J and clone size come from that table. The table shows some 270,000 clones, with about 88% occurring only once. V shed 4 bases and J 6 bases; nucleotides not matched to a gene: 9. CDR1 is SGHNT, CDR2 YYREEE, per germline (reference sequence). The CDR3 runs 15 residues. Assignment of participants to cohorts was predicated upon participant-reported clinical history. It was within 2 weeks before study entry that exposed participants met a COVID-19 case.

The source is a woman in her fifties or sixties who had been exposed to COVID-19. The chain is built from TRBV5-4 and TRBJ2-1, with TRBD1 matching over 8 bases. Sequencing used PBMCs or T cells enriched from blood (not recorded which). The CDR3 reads CASSRRDRFFNEQFF. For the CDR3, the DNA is TGTGCCAGCAGCCGTCGGGACAGGTTTTTCAATGAGCAGTTCTTC.